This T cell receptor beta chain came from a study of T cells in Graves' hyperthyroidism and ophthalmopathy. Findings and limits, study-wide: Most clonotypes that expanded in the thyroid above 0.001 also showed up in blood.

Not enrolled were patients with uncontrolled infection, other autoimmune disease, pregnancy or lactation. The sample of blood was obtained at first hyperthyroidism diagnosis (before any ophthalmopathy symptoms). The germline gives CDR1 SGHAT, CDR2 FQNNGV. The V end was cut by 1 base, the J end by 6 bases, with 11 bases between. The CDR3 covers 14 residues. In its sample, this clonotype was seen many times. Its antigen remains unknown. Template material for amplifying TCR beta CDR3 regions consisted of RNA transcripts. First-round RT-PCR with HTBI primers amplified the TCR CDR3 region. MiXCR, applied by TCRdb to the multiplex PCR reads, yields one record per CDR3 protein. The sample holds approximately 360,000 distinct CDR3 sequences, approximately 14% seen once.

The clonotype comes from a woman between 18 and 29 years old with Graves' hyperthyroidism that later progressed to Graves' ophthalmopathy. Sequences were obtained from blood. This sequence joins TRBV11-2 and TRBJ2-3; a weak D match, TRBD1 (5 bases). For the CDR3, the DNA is TGTGCCAGCAGCTTAGTGGTCAGGGCGGATACGCAGTATTTT. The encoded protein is CASSLVVRADTQYF. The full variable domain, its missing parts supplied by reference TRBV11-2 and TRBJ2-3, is EAGVAQSPRYKIIEKRQSVAFWCNPISGHATLYWYQQILGQGPKLLIQFQNNGVVDDSQLPKDRFSAERLKGVDSTLKIQPAKLEDSAVYLCASSLVVRADTQYFGPGTRLTVL.